This passage covers 28 T cell receptor beta chains from one sample sequenced in a study of T cell responses to AZD1222 COVID-19 vaccine. Sequenced by immunoSEQ multiplex PCR; TCRdb stores in-frame clones only, minus some. The sample includes about 200,000 clones, roughly 92% of them seen just once. The starting material was peripheral blood, obtained 28 days after the second AZD1222 dose. The receptors were gathered from an adult who received the AZD1222 COVID-19 vaccine.

The chain combines TRBV4-1 with TRBJ2-7; TRBD1 matches at 9 bases. The CDR3 contains 16 residues. Trimming removed 1 base from V and 2 bases from J; junction bases left unmatched: 6. Germline V gene sequence: CDR1 MGHRA, CDR2 YSYEKL. This chain's CDR3 is CASSQGGQGGTYEQYF. The DNA of the CDR3 is TGCGCCAGCAGCCAAGGGGGACAGGGAGGAACCTACGAGCAGTACTTC.

The chain recombines TRBV9 with TRBJ1-2; 9 bases line up with TRBD1. The CDR3 runs to 17 residues. The trim removed 0 bases at V and 7 bases at J, leaving 13 bases unmatched. Germline CDR1 and CDR2: SGDLS and YYNGEE. CDR3 DNA: TGTGCCAGCAGCGTAGACTGGGTGTTGACAGGGGGGGCTGGCTACACCTTC. This gives the protein CASSVDWVLTGGAGYTF.

CDR3 protein: CASSLKGEAEAFF. In DNA, the CDR3 is TGTGCCAGCAGTTTGAAAGGGGAAGCTGAAGCTTTCTTT. This rearrangement joins TRBV12-3 or TRBV12-4 to TRBJ1-1; D perhaps matches TRBD1 (5 bases). Trimming removed 3 bases at V and 6 bases at J, with 11 bases between. The CDR3 consists of 13 residues.

V is TRBV3-1 (or the pseudogene TRBV3-2) and J is TRBJ1-1; D not certain. Germline V gene data show CDR1 as LGHDT and CDR2 as YNNKEL (reference sequence). V lost 1 base and J 4 bases, leaving 16 bases between the germline ends. The CDR3 loop spans 16 amino acids. The CDR3 sequence is CASSQAPEGRVTEAFF. In DNA form, the CDR3 reads TGTGCCAGCAGCCAAGCGCCCGAGGGAAGAGTCACTGAAGCTTTCTTT.

This chain joins TRBV27 and TRBJ1-2, with D tentatively TRBD1 (5 bases). This CDR3 is 13 amino acids long. Trimming removed 6 bases from V and 5 bases from J, with 13 bases in between. Per the germline V gene, CDR1 is MNHEY and CDR2 is SMNVEV (reference sequence). The CDR3 DNA follows: TGTGCCAGCAGCCAAAGGGGCCCTTATGGCTACACCTTC. Translating it yields CASSQRGPYGYTF.

The chain has TRBV9 and TRBJ2-5; 9 bases fit TRBD2. CDR1 is SGDLS, CDR2 YYNGEE, per germline. V lost 5 bases, J lost 5 bases, and 13 bases stayed unmatched. The CDR3 has 16 amino acids. The CDR3 sequence: CASSPPAGGDIETQYF. CDR3 bases: TGTGCCAGCAGTCCCCCCGCGGGGGGGGATATCGAGACCCAGTACTTC.

The gene calls are TRBV5-1 and TRBJ2-7; D not resolved. V was cut by 2 bases and J by 0 bases, with 3 bases left in between. The CDR3 totals 12 residues. Germline V gives CDR1 SGHRS, CDR2 YFSETQ. CDR3 sequence (DNA): TGCGCCAGCAGCTTACCCTCCTACGAGCAGTACTTC. It codes for CASSLPSYEQYF.

The count of this clone is one. The rearrangement uses TRBV6-5 and TRBJ2-7, with D unresolved. The CDR3 runs to 13 residues. Between the trimmed V and J ends, which lost 10 bases and 1 base, there was a span of 14 bases. From germline, CDR1 is MNHEY and CDR2 SVGAGI. This chain's CDR3 is CATHGYGSYEQYF. CDR3 in DNA: TGTGCCACTCACGGGTACGGATCCTACGAGCAGTACTTC.

The chain has TRBV2 and TRBJ2-1; 14 nucleotides align to TRBD2. Germline assignment: CDR1 SNHLY and CDR2 FYNNEI. The CDR3 totals 16 residues. With V trimmed by 5 bases and J by 8 bases, 8 bases remained unmatched. CDR3: CASSKGLAGARDEQFF. The CDR3 DNA follows: TGTGCCAGCAGTAAGGGACTAGCGGGGGCCCGGGATGAGCAGTTCTTC.

This chain connects TRBV10-1 to TRBJ2-3; D is ambiguous. CDR1 and CDR2 from the germline V gene are WNHNN and SYGVQD (reference sequence). V shed 4 bases and J shed 3 bases, with 5 bases lying between them. The length of the CDR3 is 12 residues. The CDR3 nucleotides read TGCGCCAGCAGTGTGGCTACAGATACGCAGTATTTT. This translates into CASSVATDTQYF.

The chain employs TRBV4-1 and TRBJ2-2; D possibly corresponds to TRBD1 (6 bases). From germline, CDR1 is MGHRA and CDR2 YSYEKL. Deletions cut 0 bases from V and 4 bases from J, with 15 bases between. This CDR3 comprises 17 residues. Here the CDR3 DNA reads TGCGCCAGCAGCCAAGATGGGACAAGGGGGACCACCGGGGAGCTGTTTTTT. This translates into CASSQDGTRGTTGELFF.

This clone was seen only a few times. V is TRBV28 and J is TRBJ2-7; D gene unclear. The V end was cut by 4 bases, the J end by 3 bases, with 10 bases between. The CDR3 has 13 amino acids. CDR1 and CDR2 from the germline V gene are MDHEN and SYDVKM. In DNA form, the CDR3 reads TGTGCCAGCAGTTCCAGCAGTCACTACGAGCAGTACTTC. Encoded protein: CASSSSSHYEQYF.

CDR3 region: CASSLGQGIAYGYTF. The CDR3 DNA is TGTGCCAGCAGCCTAGGACAGGGGATAGCCTATGGCTACACCTTC. The chain combines TRBV7-2 with TRBJ1-2; 9 bases line up with TRBD1. Germline values: CDR1 SGHTA, CDR2 FQGNSA. This CDR3 comprises 15 residues. The ends lost 5 bases at V and 4 bases at J; junction bases unmatched: 8.

The chain uses TRBV6-6 and TRBJ1-1; 8 bases match TRBD1. The length of the CDR3 is 14 residues. Germline V gives CDR1 MNHNY, CDR2 SVGAGI (reference sequence). V dropped 6 bases and J dropped 4; count of bases not matched to a gene: 7. CDR3: CASRVQGGGTEAFF. The CDR3 nucleotides read TGTGCCAGCAGGGTACAGGGGGGAGGCACTGAAGCTTTCTTT.

The V and J genes are TRBV24-1 and TRBJ2-3; possibly TRBD1 for D (6 bases). V lost 6 bases and J 0 bases, leaving 12 bases between the germline ends. Looked up from germline, CDR1 is KGHDR and CDR2 is SFDVKD. The length of the CDR3 is 15 residues. The DNA for the CDR3 is TGTGCCACCAGTCCCAGGGGCCGGAGCACAGATACGCAGTATTTT. Protein: CATSPRGRSTDTQYF.

The rearrangement joins TRBV5-4 to TRBJ1-4, with 7 bases aligning to TRBD1. The CDR3 consists of 14 residues. Losses at the gene ends were 5 bases for V and 5 bases for J; bases not matched to a gene: 6. Germline V lookup: CDR1 SGHNT, CDR2 YYREEE (reference sequence). This chain's CDR3 is CASSLQGLNEKLFF. The DNA for the CDR3 is TGTGCCAGCAGTTTACAGGGGTTAAATGAAAAACTGTTTTTT.

CDR3 protein: CSVVRGNTEAFF. The CDR3 DNA is TGCAGCGTTGTACGGGGGAACACTGAAGCTTTCTTT. The chain combines TRBV29-1 with TRBJ1-1; D gene uncertain. Between the trimmed V and J ends, which lost 4 bases and 1 base, there was a span of 7 bases. The CDR3 covers 12 residues. Germline CDR1 is SQVTM and CDR2 is ANQGSEA.

CDR3 protein: CATRDGDRGGVGETQYF. The DNA for the CDR3 is TGTGCCACCCGGGACGGAGATCGCGGGGGGGTTGGGGAGACCCAGTACTTC. The V call is TRBV15, the J call TRBJ2-5; TRBD2 agrees at 9 bases. The CDR3 spans 17 residues. Germline V gene lookup returns CDR1 LNHNV and CDR2 YYDKDF (reference sequence). V lost 8 bases and J lost 5; bases outside the gene matches: 18.

V and J are TRBV3-1 (or the pseudogene TRBV3-2) and TRBJ2-5, with D possibly matching TRBD2 (5 bases). The CDR3 has 13 residues. V was trimmed by 4 bases and J by 7 bases, leaving 13 bases between them. Germline CDR1 and CDR2: LGHDT and YNNKEL (reference sequence). CDR3 nucleotides: TGTGCCAGCAGCCCCCCGGGGTCGGGGACCCAGTACTTC. Translated: CASSPPGSGTQYF.

This clone showed up just once. J is TRBJ2-5 and V is TRBV5-8; 8 bases match TRBD1. There are 16 residues in the CDR3. Per germline, CDR1 SGHTS and CDR2 YDEGEE. The V segment lost 2 bases and the J segment 7 bases; nucleotides outside the gene matches: 13. CDR3 nucleotide sequence: TGTGCCAGCAGCTTCGGACAGGGAAGTCTGGTCGGGACCCAGTACTTC. Its protein is CASSFGQGSLVGTQYF.

J is TRBJ1-3 and V is TRBV5-6; D unresolved. Trimming cost V 0 bases and J 2 bases, with 9 bases left between them. CDR3 length: 15 amino acids. Germline V gene data show CDR1 as SGHDT and CDR2 as YYEEEE. In DNA form, the CDR3 reads TGTGCCAGCAGCTTGGGGCCAGATACTGGAAACACCATATATTTT. It specifies CASSLGPDTGNTIYF.

The rearrangement joins TRBV18 to TRBJ1-1; 7 bases are shared with TRBD1. The junction had 4 bases not matched to a gene; V was cut back by 6 bases and J by 6 bases. The CDR3 totals 12 residues. Germline-derived CDR1 and CDR2 are KGHSH and LQKENI. CDR3 bases: TGTGCCAGCTCGGGAGGACAGGCTGAAGCTTTCTTT. Translated, it gives CASSGGQAEAFF.

On this clone: One end of the junction fails to match germline, which may point to a read error. The CDR3 loop is CASLGTAQNIQYF. For the CDR3, the DNA is TGTGCCAGTCTCGGGACAGCCCAAAACATTCAGTACTTC. The V call is TRBV6-6, the J call TRBJ2-4, with 7 bases identical to TRBD1. Germline loops: CDR1 MNHNY, CDR2 SVGAGI (reference sequence). The CDR3 sequence is 13 residues long.

The chain joins TRBV29-1 to TRBJ1-2; D remains unclear. CDR1 is SQVTM, CDR2 ANQGSEA, per germline. V gave up 4 bases and J gave up 4 bases, with 13 bases separating them. This CDR3 is 13 amino acids long. The CDR3 region has the DNA TGCAGCGTTGTCGGCGGCGGTTCCTATGGCTACACCTTC. Its protein product is CSVVGGGSYGYTF.

The chain recombines TRBV11-2 with TRBJ1-3; D is ambiguous. The V gene lost 0 bases and the J gene lost 0 bases, with 12 bases spanning the gap. Looked up from germline, CDR1 is SGHAT and CDR2 is FQNNGV. The CDR3 contains 17 residues. Here the CDR3 reads CASSLDRNSLSGNTIYF. The CDR3 coding sequence is TGTGCCAGCAGCTTAGATCGTAACAGTCTCTCTGGAAACACCATATATTTT.

This chain uses TRBV13 with TRBJ2-7; 7 bases line up with TRBD1. J lost 5 bases, V lost 5 bases, and 15 bases had no gene match. The germline CDR1 and CDR2 sequences are PRHDT and FYEKMQ (reference sequence). CDR3 length equals 16 residues. The CDR3 DNA follows: TGTGCCAGCAGCCTTAGTGAGGGGGCGTCTTTCCACGAGCAGTACTTC. This sequence encodes CASSLSEGASFHEQYF.

The chain couples TRBV7-6 to TRBJ2-7, with D perhaps given as TRBD1 or TRBD2 (5 bases each). Germline values: CDR1 SGHVS, CDR2 FNYEAQ. V shed 0 bases and J shed 6 bases, with 12 bases lying between them. The CDR3 length is 14 residues. In DNA, the CDR3 is TGTGCCAGCAGCTTAGCTCAGTCAGGGACCGAGCAGTACTTC. This gives the protein CASSLAQSGTEQYF.

The J gene is TRBJ2-3, the V gene TRBV5-1; no clear D gene. Per germline, CDR1 SGHRS and CDR2 YFSETQ. This CDR3 has 16 amino acids. V lost 3 bases and J lost 0, with 14 bases in between. CDR3 in amino acids: CASSSTGRTSTDTQYF. DNA of the CDR3: TGCGCCAGCAGCTCAACGGGCCGCACTAGCACAGATACGCAGTATTTT.